This T cell receptor beta chain derives from a study of blood T cell repertoires in COVID-19. Only in-frame clones appear in the TCRdb table, and some are missing; sequencing was by immunoSEQ multiplex PCR. The sample records 120,000 or so clones, 85% being singletons. Germline V CDR1 and CDR2: MNHEY, SVGAGI. The V end was cut by 7 bases, the J end by 5 bases, with 14 bases between. The length of the CDR3 is 13 residues. The sequencing input was peripheral blood. The receptor was isolated from a man at least 80 years old with active or convalescent COVID-19. The V and J genes are TRBV6-5 and TRBJ2-5, with TRBD1 as a possible D gene (6 bases). The CDR3 coding sequence is TGTGCCAGCACGTTCAGGGGCGCGGAGACCCAGTACTTC. This sequence encodes CASTFRGAETQYF.